This entry lists 30 T cell receptor beta chains sequenced from one sample in a study of long-term antiretroviral therapy in people with HIV. With survey level as its setting, the immunoSEQ assay was v3.0. Generated by immunoSEQ multiplex PCR, the TCRdb table keeps only in-frame clones and is missing some. Of approximately 29,000 clones listed, more than 75% are singletons. The sequencing here drew on unsorted PBMCs, taken 0.5 years after starting antiretroviral therapy. These receptors originate from a woman between 18 and 30 years old with HIV.

This rearrangement joins TRBV9 to TRBJ1-5; D is ambiguous. The germline gives CDR1 SGDLS, CDR2 YYNGEE. With 3 bases removed from V and 3 bases from J, the gap between germline ends came to 10 bases. This CDR3 spans 14 amino acids. The CDR3 DNA is TGTGCCAGCAGCGGGGGTCAGCTCAATCAGCCCCAGCATTTT. Translation gives CASSGGQLNQPQHF.

The rearrangement joins TRBV27 to TRBJ2-1; 9 bases map to TRBD2. Per germline, CDR1 MNHEY and CDR2 SMNVEV (reference sequence). The V segment lost 4 bases and the J segment 2 bases; nucleotides outside the gene matches: 3. This CDR3 is built from 15 residues. The CDR3 spells CASSYSSGTYNEQFF. CDR3 nucleotide sequence: TGTGCCAGCAGTTACTCTAGCGGGACCTACAATGAGCAGTTCTTC.

The J gene is TRBJ1-1, the V gene TRBV25-1; possible D gene TRBD1, 5 bases. The CDR3 covers 15 residues. Per germline, CDR1 MGHDK and CDR2 SYGVNS. V was shortened by 3 bases and J by 2 bases, with 13 bases between the two germline ends. The CDR3 loop is CASSEGGVPNTEAFF. The CDR3 coding sequence is TGTGCCAGCAGTGAGGGGGGTGTGCCCAACACTGAAGCTTTCTTT.

The DNA for the CDR3 is TGTGCCAGTAGTATCTACATCGGCCCCAATCAGCCCCAGCATTTT. Amino acids: CASSIYIGPNQPQHF. The rearrangement joins TRBV19 to TRBJ1-5; D unresolved. V lost 3 bases and J 3 bases, leaving 12 bases between the germline ends. The CDR3 sequence is 15 residues long. Germline V CDR1 and CDR2: LNHDA, SQIVND (reference sequence).

The chain couples TRBV29-1 to TRBJ1-2; 7 bases line up with TRBD1. The V gene's germline CDR1 is SQVTM and CDR2 ANQGSEA. This CDR3 comprises 11 residues. Trimming cost V 7 bases and J 7 bases; bases outside gene matches: 6. CDR3 in DNA: TGCAGCGCTGGGACAGTTGCTGGCTACACCTTC. This gives the protein CSAGTVAGYTF.

This sequence joins TRBV7-3 and TRBJ2-6, with 9 positions matching TRBD1. This CDR3 is 16 amino acids long. The V segment lost 5 bases and the J segment 4 bases; nucleotides outside the gene matches: 6. Germline CDR1 SGHTA, CDR2 FQGTGA. CDR3 protein: CASSPGTGIGANVLTF. CDR3 sequence (DNA): TGTGCCAGCAGCCCGGGGACAGGGATAGGGGCCAACGTCCTGACTTTC.

The gene calls are TRBV5-1 and TRBJ2-1; D is uncertain. The germline CDR1 and CDR2 sequences are SGHRS and YFSETQ. This CDR3 spans 17 amino acids. Trimming left V 2 bases short and J 0 bases short, with 15 bases between. CDR3 residues: CASSLDGRLNSYNEQFF. CDR3 sequence (DNA): TGCGCCAGCAGCTTAGATGGGCGACTGAACTCCTACAATGAGCAGTTCTTC.

CDR3 sequence reads: CASSPTGLGLGGRAFF. CDR3 sequence (DNA): TGTGCCAGCAGCCCCACGGGGCTTGGATTAGGGGGGAGGGCTTTCTTT. This sequence joins TRBV13 and TRBJ1-1; possibly TRBD1 for D (6 bases). CDR3 length equals 16 residues. CDR1 and CDR2 from the germline V gene are PRHDT and FYEKMQ (reference sequence). V gave up 5 bases and J gave up 11 bases, with 27 bases separating them. Looking up the rest from reference TRBV13 and TRBJ1-1 gives the full variable domain: AAGVIQSPRHLIKEKRETATLKCYPIPRHDTVYWYQQGPGQDPQFLISFYEKMQSDKGSIPDRFSAQQFSDYHSELNMSSLELGDSALYFCASSPTGLGLGGRAFFGQGTRLTVV.

The chain is built from TRBV6-5 and TRBJ1-2, with TRBD1 as a possible D gene (6 bases). The CDR3 covers 13 residues. Germline V lookup: CDR1 MNHEY, CDR2 SVGAGI. The V end lost 2 bases, the J end lost 2 bases, and 6 bases lay between the germline ends. CDR3 nucleotide sequence: TGTGCCAGCAGTTACGGACAGAACTATGGCTACACCTTC. Protein: CASSYGQNYGYTF.

The chain couples TRBV28 to TRBJ2-7; weak D call: TRBD2 (5 bases). Germline CDR1 and CDR2: MDHEN and SYDVKM. The CDR3 sequence is 15 residues long. Deletions cut 4 bases from V and 2 bases from J, with 15 bases between. The CDR3 DNA is TGTGCCAGCAGTTACGACACTGCCGGGGCCTACGAGCAGTACTTC. This sequence encodes CASSYDTAGAYEQYF.

This clone was seen a single time. The gene calls are TRBV9 and TRBJ2-7; D remains unclear. CDR3 length equals 13 residues. Germline V gene lookup returns CDR1 SGDLS and CDR2 YYNGEE. V was clipped by 3 bases and J by 3 bases, with 10 bases between them. The DNA of the CDR3 is TGTGCCAGCAGCGAGTTCTCCGGCTACGAGCAGTACTTC. It is translated as CASSEFSGYEQYF.

This clone was observed once. The gene calls are TRBV13 and TRBJ2-7; TRBD2 agrees at 13 bases. Germline CDR1 PRHDT, CDR2 FYEKMQ (reference sequence). This CDR3 region has 16 residues. Trimming cost V 0 bases and J 2 bases; bases outside gene matches: 1. In DNA, the CDR3 is TGTGCCAGCAGCTTAGGCGGGACTAGCGGGACCTACGAGCAGTACTTC. Protein sequence: CASSLGGTSGTYEQYF.

This chain joins TRBV28 and TRBJ2-3, with 12 bases fitting TRBD2. CDR1 and CDR2 from the germline V gene are MDHEN and SYDVKM. V lost 5 bases and J lost 4; bases outside the gene matches: 7. CDR3 length: 16 residues. For the CDR3, the DNA is TGTGCCAGCAGTGGAAAGGGACTAGCGGGCCCAGATACGCAGTATTTT. Amino acids: CASSGKGLAGPDTQYF.

V and J are TRBV27 and TRBJ2-7, with TRBD1 as a possible D gene (6 bases). V was trimmed by 5 bases and J by 2 bases, leaving 10 bases between them. This CDR3 is 13 amino acids long. Per the germline V gene, CDR1 is MNHEY and CDR2 is SMNVEV (reference sequence). The CDR3 spells CASSLGQPYEQYF. The CDR3, as DNA: TGTGCCAGCAGTCTAGGACAGCCCTACGAGCAGTACTTC.

The gene calls are TRBV19 and TRBJ2-1; D is unclear. Germline assignment: CDR1 LNHDA and CDR2 SQIVND (reference sequence). This CDR3 has 12 residues. V gave up 4 bases and J gave up 10 bases, with 11 bases separating them. CDR3 in amino acids: CASSKGPGEQFF. The CDR3 bases are TGTGCCAGTAGTAAGGGCCCTGGAGAGCAGTTCTTC. Full variable domain (remainder filled in from reference TRBV19 and TRBJ2-1): DGGITQSPKYLFRKEGQNVTLSCEQNLNHDAMYWYRQDPGQGLRLIYYSQIVNDFQKGDIAEGYSVSREKKESFPLTVTSAQKNPTAFYLCASSKGPGEQFFGPGTRLTVL.

This rearrangement joins TRBV2 to TRBJ2-1, with D tentatively TRBD2 (5 bases). CDR1 SNHLY and CDR2 FYNNEI come from the germline V gene. The length of the CDR3 is 14 residues. V was shortened by 8 bases and J by 9 bases, with 20 bases between the two germline ends. The CDR3 DNA sequence: TGTGCCAGCGATCGGGAAACTAGTCTACGTGAGCAGTTCTTC. This sequence encodes CASDRETSLREQFF.

The chain links TRBV6-1 to TRBJ1-4; D gene uncertain. The CDR3 totals 14 residues. V was cut by 6 bases and J by 4 bases, with 12 bases left in between. Looked up from germline, CDR1 is MNHNS and CDR2 is SASEGT. The DNA for the CDR3 is TGTGCCAGCAGGGAACGGGTTCTTAATGAAAAACTGTTTTTT. Protein: CASRERVLNEKLFF.

The chain has TRBV7-9 and TRBJ2-7; D is unclear. CDR3 size: 14 residues. CDR1 is SEHNR, CDR2 FQNEAQ, per germline (reference sequence). V was cut by 0 bases and J by 6 bases, with 12 bases left in between. The CDR3 nucleotides are TGTGCCAGCAGCTTAGCTGGTTTAGTTTTCGAGCAGTACTTC. Its translation: CASSLAGLVFEQYF.

Here the CDR3 reads CASSLPQTQETQYF. Written as DNA, the CDR3 is TGTGCCAGCAGTTTACCCCAGACCCAAGAGACCCAGTACTTC. The chain recombines TRBV28 with TRBJ2-5; D unclear. V was shortened by 2 bases and J by 1 base, with 8 bases between the two germline ends. This CDR3 contains 14 residues. Germline CDR1 reads MDHEN; CDR2 reads SYDVKM.

Written as DNA, the CDR3 is TGTGCCAGTAGTATCCCAGGCCCCCGGGCCCAGCATTTT. It translates to CASSIPGPRAQHF. The chain has TRBV19 and TRBJ1-5; no clear D gene. Germline V CDR1 and CDR2: LNHDA, SQIVND (reference sequence). This CDR3 contains 13 residues. V was cut by 3 bases and J by 11 bases, with 14 bases left in between.

The chain links TRBV6-6 to TRBJ2-1; D unclear. V shed 2 bases and J shed 5 bases, with 13 bases lying between them. Germline CDR1 MNHNY, CDR2 SVGAGI (reference sequence). This CDR3 is 15 amino acids long. The CDR3 DNA follows: TGTGCCAGCAGTTACCCCACCGGGCTACACAATGAGCAGTTCTTC. Residues: CASSYPTGLHNEQFF.

The V call is TRBV11-2, the J call TRBJ2-7; D is ambiguous. Germline assignment: CDR1 SGHAT and CDR2 FQNNGV. Trimming took 3 bases from V and 2 from J, leaving 5 bases between them. The CDR3 has 12 amino acids. This CDR3 is CASSFGAYEQYF. The DNA for the CDR3 is TGTGCCAGCAGCTTTGGGGCCTACGAGCAGTACTTC.

The chain has TRBV18 and TRBJ2-7; maybe TRBD2 (7 bases). V was pared by 6 bases and J by 5 bases, with 14 bases between. Germline CDR1 KGHSH, CDR2 LQKENI. This CDR3 is 13 amino acids long. CDR3 in DNA: TGTGCCAGCTCCTGGGGGGCGGGAGACGAGCAGTACTTC. Translating gives CASSWGAGDEQYF. The full variable domain, completed using reference TRBV18 and TRBJ2-7, is NAGVMQNPRHLVRRRGQEARLRCSPMKGHSHVYWYRQLPEEGLKFMVYLQKENIIDESGMPKERFSAEFPKEGPSILRIQQVVRGDSAAYFCASSWGAGDEQYFGPGTRLTVT.

The gene calls are TRBV6-4 and TRBJ2-7; D unclear. The CDR3 length is 14 residues. Per germline, CDR1 MRHNA and CDR2 SNTAGT. The V and J ends lost 2 bases and 7 bases respectively, with 15 bases between them. CDR3: CASSDRALSKEQYF. In DNA form, the CDR3 reads TGTGCCAGCAGTGACCGGGCCCTAAGTAAAGAGCAGTACTTC.

This clone was recorded once. The V call is TRBV28, the J call TRBJ2-7; the D gene is possibly TRBD1 (5 bases). The length of the CDR3 is 16 residues. Trimming left V 2 bases short and J 5 bases short, with 19 bases between. Germline V gene sequence: CDR1 MDHEN, CDR2 SYDVKM. In nucleotides, the CDR3 is TGTGCCAGCAGTTTAAGGGGCAGGGTCCCTAGTGACGAGCAGTACTTC. As protein: CASSLRGRVPSDEQYF.

Concerning this clone itself: The sample holds other DNA sequences that translate to the same CDR3. The rearrangement joins TRBV15 to TRBJ1-1, with a possible D match to TRBD1 (6 bases). Looked up from germline, CDR1 is LNHNV and CDR2 is YYDKDF (reference sequence). The CDR3 loop spans 14 amino acids. Trimming shortened V by 2 bases and J by 1 base, and 8 bases separated the two germline ends. The CDR3 sequence: CATSRPGQNTEAFF. The CDR3 nucleotides read TGTGCCACCAGCAGACCGGGACAGAACACTGAAGCTTTCTTT.

This chain connects TRBV4-3 to TRBJ1-5; D possibly corresponds to TRBD1 (6 bases). CDR3 length: 18 residues. CDR1 and CDR2 from the germline V gene are LGHNA and YSLEER. V shed 0 bases and J shed 6 bases, with 21 bases lying between them. This chain's CDR3 is CASSQDLEGVRVFQPQHF. The CDR3 DNA reads as TGCGCCAGCAGCCAAGATTTGGAGGGGGTGCGAGTATTTCAGCCCCAGCATTTT.

This sequence joins TRBV6-1 and TRBJ1-1; TRBD1 agrees at 9 bases. Germline V lookup: CDR1 MNHNS, CDR2 SASEGT. V shed 6 bases, J shed 0 bases, and the junction held 5 bases outside the gene matches. The CDR3 has 15 residues. The DNA for the CDR3 is TGTGCCAGCAGGGACCGGGACAGGGTGAACACTGAAGCTTTCTTT. Its protein product is CASRDRDRVNTEAFF.

This clone came up a few times. The V and J genes are TRBV11-2 and TRBJ1-2; the match to TRBD1 covers 7 bases. Germline loops: CDR1 SGHAT, CDR2 FQNNGV. The J segment lost 4 bases and the V segment lost 5 bases, leaving 7 bases of the junction unmatched. This CDR3 spans 14 amino acids. Written as DNA, the CDR3 is TGTGCCAGCAGCACGACAGGGTGGGCCTATGGCTACACCTTC. Protein sequence: CASSTTGWAYGYTF.

By proportion, this clone is medium-sized. The chain has TRBV5-4 and TRBJ2-2; the D gene is possibly TRBD2 (6 bases). The CDR3 runs 15 residues. Trimming pared 0 bases from V and 2 bases from J, leaving 8 bases between. Germline V CDR1 and CDR2: SGHNT, YYREEE (reference sequence). CDR3 in amino acids: CASSLGSGNTGELFF. In DNA, the CDR3 is TGTGCCAGCAGCTTGGGTAGCGGCAACACCGGGGAGCTGTTTTTT.